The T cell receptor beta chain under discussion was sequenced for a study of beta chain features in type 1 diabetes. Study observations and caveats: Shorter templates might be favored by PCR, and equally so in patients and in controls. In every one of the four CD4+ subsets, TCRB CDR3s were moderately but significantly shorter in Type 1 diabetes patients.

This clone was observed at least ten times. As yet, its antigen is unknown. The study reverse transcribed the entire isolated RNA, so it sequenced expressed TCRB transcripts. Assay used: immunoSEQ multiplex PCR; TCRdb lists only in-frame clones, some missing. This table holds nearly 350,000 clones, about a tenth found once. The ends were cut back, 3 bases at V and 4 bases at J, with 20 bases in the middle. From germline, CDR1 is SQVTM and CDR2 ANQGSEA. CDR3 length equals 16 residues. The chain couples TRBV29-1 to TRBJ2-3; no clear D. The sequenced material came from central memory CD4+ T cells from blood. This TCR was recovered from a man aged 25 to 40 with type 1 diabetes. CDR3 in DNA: TGCAGCGTTGACAGTTTATTGTGGGCCGATGCAGATACGCAGTATTTT. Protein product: CSVDSLLWADADTQYF.